This is a list of T cell receptor beta chains from one sample in a study of T cell responses to AZD1222 COVID-19 vaccine. Clones were read by immunoSEQ multiplex PCR, and TCRdb kept only the in-frame ones, dropping some. The data hold over 130,000 clones, with around 94% observed a single time. Source: peripheral blood, taken 28 days after the second AZD1222 dose. These receptors originate from an adult who received the AZD1222 COVID-19 vaccine. Both conserved end residues are part of each CDR3. The D gene is left open where the match is weak. Expanded clones are given a class, and other clones once, few, many or no size at all.

J: TRBJ1-1
D: NA
V: TRBV14
size: NA
DNA: TGTGCCAGCAGCCAAGATCGACAGTCGGCTTTCTTT
CDR3: CASSQDRQSAFF

J: TRBJ2-1
D: TRBD2
V: TRBV11-3
size: NA
DNA: TGTGCCAGCAGCTTAGCATCTGCGGGAGGTTACCATGAGCAGTTCTTC
CDR3: CASSLASAGGYHEQFF

J: TRBJ1-1
D: NA
V: TRBV19
size: NA
DNA: TGTGCCAGTACCTTGAGGGAAAAAGCTTTCTTT
CDR3: CASTLREKAFF

J: TRBJ1-1
D: NA
V: TRBV4-3
size: NA
DNA: TGCGCCAGCAGCCAAGATCCGGACGGCGGGAACACTGAAGCTTTCTTT
CDR3: CASSQDPDGGNTEAFF

J: TRBJ1-5
D: NA
V: TRBV27
size: NA
DNA: TGTGCCAGCAGTTCCAGACAGGGCAATCAGCCCCAGCATTTT
CDR3: CASSSRQGNQPQHF

J: TRBJ1-1
D: NA
V: TRBV9
size: NA
DNA: TGTGCCAGCAGCGTAGCGGCAGGGGTTATCACTGAAGCTTTCTTT
CDR3: CASSVAAGVITEAFF

J: TRBJ1-5
D: NA
V: TRBV4-1
size: NA
DNA: TGCGCCAGCAGCCAAGGGGTCGGAAGTCAGCCCCAGCATTTT
CDR3: CASSQGVGSQPQHF

J: TRBJ1-2
D: NA
V: TRBV28
size: NA
DNA: TGTGCCAGCAGTTTAAGTAACGGAAACTATGGCTACACCTTC
CDR3: CASSLSNGNYGYTF

J: TRBJ2-1
D: NA
V: TRBV7-9
size: NA
DNA: TGTGCCAGCAGCACCACCGGGCCGCGATACAATGAGCAGTTCTTC
CDR3: CASSTTGPRYNEQFF

J: TRBJ2-1
D: NA
V: TRBV7-2
size: once
DNA: TGTGCCAGCAGCTTAGGGCGGGAGCAGTTCTTC
CDR3: CASSLGREQFF